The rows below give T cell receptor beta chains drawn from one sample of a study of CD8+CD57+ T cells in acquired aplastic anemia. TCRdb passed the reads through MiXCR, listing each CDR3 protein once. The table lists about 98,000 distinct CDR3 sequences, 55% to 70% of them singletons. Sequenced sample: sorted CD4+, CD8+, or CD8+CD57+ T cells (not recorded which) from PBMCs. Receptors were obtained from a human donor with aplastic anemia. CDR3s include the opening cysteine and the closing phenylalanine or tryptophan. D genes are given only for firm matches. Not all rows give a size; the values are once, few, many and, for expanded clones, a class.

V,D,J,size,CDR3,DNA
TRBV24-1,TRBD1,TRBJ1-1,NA,CATSATGGAEAFF,TGTGCCACCAGTGCAACAGGGGGCGCTGAAGCTTTCTTT
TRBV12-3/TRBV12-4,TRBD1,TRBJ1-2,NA,CASSRTGDYYGYTF,TGTGCCAGCAGCCGCACAGGGGACTACTATGGCTACACCTTC
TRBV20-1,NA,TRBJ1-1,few,CSVLGTEAFF,TGCAGTGTTTTGGGGACTGAAGCTTTCTTT
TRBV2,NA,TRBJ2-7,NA,CASSGNRYEQYF,TGTGCCAGCAGTGGTAATCGGTACGAGCAGTACTTC
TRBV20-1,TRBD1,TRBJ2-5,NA,CSASLGQPGETQYF,TGCAGTGCTAGCCTGGGACAGCCGGGGGAGACCCAGTACTTC
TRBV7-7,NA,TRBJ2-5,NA,CASSLVYVSQETQYF,TGTGCCAGCAGCTTAGTATATGTCTCACAAGAGACCCAGTACTTC
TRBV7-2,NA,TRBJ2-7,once,CASSWGADSYEQYF,TGTGCCAGCAGCTGGGGAGCAGACTCCTACGAGCAGTACTTC
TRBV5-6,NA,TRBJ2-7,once,CASSSAGTTYEQYF,TGTGCCAGCAGCTCTGCAGGTACTACCTACGAGCAGTACTTC
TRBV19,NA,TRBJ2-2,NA,CASSEGLGPGELFF,TGTGCCAGTAGTGAGGGCCTTGGTCCCGGGGAGCTGTTTTTT
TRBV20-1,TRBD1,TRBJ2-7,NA,CSAPDRARSYEQYF,TGCAGTGCCCCGGACAGGGCCCGCTCCTACGAGCAGTACTTC
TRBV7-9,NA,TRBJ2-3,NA,CASSSTADTQYF,TGTGCCAGCAGCTCCACAGCGGATACGCAGTATTTT
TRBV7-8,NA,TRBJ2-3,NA,CASSPSRTDTQYF,TGTGCCAGCAGCCCCTCCAGGACAGATACGCAGTATTTT
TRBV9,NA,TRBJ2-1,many,CASSVGLDEQFF,TGTGCCAGCAGCGTAGGCCTAGATGAGCAGTTCTTC
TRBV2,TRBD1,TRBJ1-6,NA,CASSLGPLQGAPLHF,TGTGCCAGCTCCTTGGGTCCATTACAGGGGGCACCCCTCCACTTT
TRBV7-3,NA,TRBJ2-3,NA,CASSPSRTSTDTQYF,TGTGCCAGCAGCCCATCCAGGACAAGCACAGATACGCAGTATTTT
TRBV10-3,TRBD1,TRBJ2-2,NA,CAISGTGNTGELFF,TGTGCCATCTCCGGGACAGGGAACACCGGGGAGCTGTTTTTT
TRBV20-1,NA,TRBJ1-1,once,CSARFPTEAFF,TGCAGTGCTAGATTCCCTACTGAAGCTTTCTTT
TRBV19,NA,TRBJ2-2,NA,CASSPQNTGELFF,TGTGCCAGTAGTCCGCAGAACACCGGGGAGCTGTTTTTT
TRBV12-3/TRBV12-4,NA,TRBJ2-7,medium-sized,CASSPGTSYEQYF,TGTGCCAGCAGCCCCGGGACGTCCTACGAGCAGTACTTC
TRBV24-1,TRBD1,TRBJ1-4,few,CATSEGTATNEKLFF,TGTGCCACCAGTGAAGGGACAGCAACTAATGAAAAACTGTTTTTT
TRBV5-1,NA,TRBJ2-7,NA,CASSGGGRKFYEQYF,TGCGCCAGCAGCGGGGGGGGCAGGAAGTTCTACGAGCAGTACTTC
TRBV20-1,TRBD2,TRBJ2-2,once,CSARDPLAGTGELFF,TGCAGTGCTAGAGATCCCCTAGCGGGCACCGGGGAGCTGTTTTTT
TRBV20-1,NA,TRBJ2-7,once,CSAGTGTPAGEQYF,TGCAGTGCTGGGACCGGGACTCCGGCCGGGGAGCAGTACTTC
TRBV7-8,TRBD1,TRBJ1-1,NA,CASKQGAITEAFF,TGTGCCAGTAAACAGGGGGCAATCACTGAAGCTTTCTTT
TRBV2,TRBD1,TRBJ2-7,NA,CASTSGQTDYEQYF,TGTGCCAGCACTTCGGGACAGACAGACTACGAGCAGTACTTC
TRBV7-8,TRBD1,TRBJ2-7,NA,CASSALTGYEQYF,TGTGCCAGCAGTGCCCTGACAGGGTACGAGCAGTACTTC
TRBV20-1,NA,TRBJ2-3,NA,CSAPGQPRTDTQYF,TGCAGTGCCCCAGGACAGCCCCGTACAGATACGCAGTATTTT
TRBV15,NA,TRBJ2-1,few,CATSRDLLGSYNEQFF,TGTGCCACCAGCAGAGATCTTCTGGGCTCCTACAATGAGCAGTTCTTC
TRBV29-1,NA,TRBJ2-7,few,CSAVRDEFYEQYF,TGCAGCGCTGTCCGGGACGAATTTTACGAGCAGTACTTC
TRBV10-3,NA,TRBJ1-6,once,CASKQGPVFNSPLHF,TGTGCCTCGAAGCAGGGCCCCGTATTTAATTCACCCCTCCACTTT
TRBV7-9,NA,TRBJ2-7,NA,CASSLVGGGEQYF,TGTGCCAGCAGCTTAGTAGGAGGGGGCGAGCAGTACTTC
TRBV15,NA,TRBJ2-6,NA,CATSGDRIQSLAGANVLTF,TGTGCCACCAGCGGAGACAGGATTCAATCCCTCGCTGGGGCCAACGTCCTGACTTTC
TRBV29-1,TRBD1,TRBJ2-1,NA,CSVTGTGSNEQFF,TGCAGCGTCACCGGGACAGGGTCCAATGAGCAGTTCTTC
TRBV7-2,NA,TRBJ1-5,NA,CASSLSRDNSNQPQHF,TGTGCCAGCAGCTTGAGCAGAGACAATAGCAATCAGCCCCAGCATTTT
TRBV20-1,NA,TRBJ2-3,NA,CSARDLRGRTDTQYF,TGCAGTGCTAGAGATCTGAGGGGACGCACAGATACGCAGTATTTT
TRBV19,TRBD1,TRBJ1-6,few,CASNEGARSPLHF,TGTGCCAGTAATGAGGGGGCAAGATCACCCCTCCACTTT
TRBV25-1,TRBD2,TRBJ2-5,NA,CATSDPGLAGGPVETQYF,TGTGCCACCAGTGACCCGGGACTAGCGGGAGGGCCTGTGGAGACCCAGTACTTC
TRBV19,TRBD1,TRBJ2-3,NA,CASSTTGGGKYF,TGTGCCAGTAGTACAACAGGGGGCGGAAAGTATTTT
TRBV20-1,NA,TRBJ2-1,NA,CSARYPGGPYNEQFF,TGCAGTGCTAGATACCCCGGCGGCCCCTACAATGAGCAGTTCTTC
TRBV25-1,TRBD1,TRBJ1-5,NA,CASSEPDRDHQPQHF,TGTGCCAGCAGTGAACCCGACAGGGACCATCAGCCCCAGCATTTT
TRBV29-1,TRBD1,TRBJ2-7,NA,CSVVVGQPYEQYF,TGCAGCGTCGTTGTGGGACAGCCCTACGAGCAGTACTTC
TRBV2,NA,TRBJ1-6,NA,CASSILTGVSPLHF,TGTGCCAGCAGTATTTTAACAGGAGTAAGTCCCCTCCACTTT
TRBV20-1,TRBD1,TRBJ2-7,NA,CSATGTATYEQYF,TGCAGTGCTACCGGGACAGCGACCTACGAGCAGTACTTC
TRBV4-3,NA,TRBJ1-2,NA,CASSQVEANYGYTF,TGCGCCAGCAGCCAAGTGGAGGCTAACTATGGCTACACCTTC
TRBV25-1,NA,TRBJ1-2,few,CASSDRGANYGYTF,TGTGCCAGCAGTGATAGGGGAGCAAACTATGGCTACACCTTC
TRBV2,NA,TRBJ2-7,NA,CASGLSYEQYF,TGTGCCAGCGGACTTTCCTACGAGCAGTACTTC
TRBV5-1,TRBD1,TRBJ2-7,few,CASSWRQGAYEQYF,TGCGCCAGCAGCTGGAGACAGGGGGCATACGAGCAGTACTTC
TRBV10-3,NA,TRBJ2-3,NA,CATRTSADTQYF,TGTGCCACAAGGACTTCCGCGGATACGCAGTATTTT
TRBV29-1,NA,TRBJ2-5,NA,CSVVGWGETQYF,TGCAGCGTTGTTGGGTGGGGGGAGACCCAGTACTTC
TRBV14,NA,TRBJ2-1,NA,CASTPSGFSPYNEQFF,TGTGCCAGCACCCCCAGCGGGTTCTCCCCTTACAATGAGCAGTTCTTC
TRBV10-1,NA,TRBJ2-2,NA,CASSVMRTGELFF,TGCGCCAGCAGTGTAATGCGGACCGGGGAGCTGTTTTTT
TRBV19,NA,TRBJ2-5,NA,CASSMEGQETQYF,TGTGCCAGTAGTATGGAGGGACAAGAGACCCAGTACTTC
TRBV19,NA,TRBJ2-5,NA,CASRDAETQYF,TGTGCCAGTAGAGATGCAGAGACCCAGTACTTC
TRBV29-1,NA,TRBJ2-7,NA,CSVEAPTDGYSSYEQYF,TGCAGCGTTGAAGCCCCTACCGATGGGTACTCATCCTACGAGCAGTACTTC
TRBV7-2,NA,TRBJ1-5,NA,CASSFMFSSNQPQHF,TGTGCCAGCAGCTTCATGTTTTCGAGCAATCAGCCCCAGCATTTT